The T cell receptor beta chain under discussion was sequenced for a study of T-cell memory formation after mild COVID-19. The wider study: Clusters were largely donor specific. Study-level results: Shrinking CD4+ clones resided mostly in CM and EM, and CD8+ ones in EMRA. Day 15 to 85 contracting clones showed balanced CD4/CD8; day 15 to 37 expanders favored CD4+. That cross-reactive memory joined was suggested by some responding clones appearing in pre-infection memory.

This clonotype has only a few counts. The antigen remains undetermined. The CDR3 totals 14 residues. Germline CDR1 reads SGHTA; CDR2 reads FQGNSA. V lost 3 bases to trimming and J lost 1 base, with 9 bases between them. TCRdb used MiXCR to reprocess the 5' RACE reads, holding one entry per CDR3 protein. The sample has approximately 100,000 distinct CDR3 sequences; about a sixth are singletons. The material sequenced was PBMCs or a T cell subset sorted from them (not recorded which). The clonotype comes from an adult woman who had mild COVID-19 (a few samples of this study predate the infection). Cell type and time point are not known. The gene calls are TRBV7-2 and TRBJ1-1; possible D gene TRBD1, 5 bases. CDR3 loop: CASSFRQGNTEAFF. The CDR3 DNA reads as TGTGCCAGCAGCTTTCGTCAGGGGAACACTGAAGCTTTCTTT. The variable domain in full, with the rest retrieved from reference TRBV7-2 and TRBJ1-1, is GAGVSQSPSNKVTEKGKDVELRCDPISGHTALYWYRQSLGQGLEFLIYFQGNSAPDKSGLPSDRFSAERTGGSVSTLTIQRTQQEDSAVYLCASSFRQGNTEAFFGQGTRLTVV.